A selection of T cell receptor beta chains follows, all from one sample in a study of cytomegalovirus exposure and HLA in healthy donors. Here immunoSEQ multiplex PCR was the method, and the copy in TCRdb shows in-frame clones only, minus some. The sample contains about 160,000 clones, 80% of which appear only once. What was sequenced was PBMCs. These receptors were obtained from a man between 18 and 35 years old in good health and CMV-seropositive. Each CDR3 is given with its conserved first and last residue. D genes are given only for firm matches. Only part of the rows carry a size: once, few, many, or a class if the clone is expanded.

clone size: .
J gene: TRBJ2-1
D gene: TRBD2
V gene: TRBV7-9
CDR3 protein: CASSLGTSSDEQFF

clone size: once
J gene: TRBJ2-5
D gene: TRBD2
V gene: TRBV7-6
CDR3 protein: CASSLIRIAGEETQYF

clone size: .
J gene: TRBJ2-7
D gene: TRBD1
V gene: TRBV5-6
CDR3 protein: CASSHRVGQTSYEQYF

clone size: .
J gene: TRBJ2-3
D gene: TRBD2
V gene: TRBV2
CDR3 protein: CASSVLAGIGDTQYF

clone size: .
J gene: TRBJ1-5
D gene: TRBD1
V gene: TRBV15
CDR3 protein: CATSRDRGHNQPQHF

clone size: .
J gene: TRBJ2-1
D gene: TRBD2
V gene: TRBV13
CDR3 protein: CASSISGGRPYNEQFF

clone size: once
J gene: TRBJ2-1
D gene: TRBD2
V gene: TRBV4-1
CDR3 protein: CASSQDLWGGAYNEQFF

clone size: few
J gene: TRBJ1-6
D gene: .
V gene: TRBV19
CDR3 protein: CASSPGVSSPLHF

clone size: .
J gene: TRBJ2-3
D gene: TRBD2
V gene: TRBV5-4
CDR3 protein: CASSYQGTSGGPTRTQYF

clone size: .
J gene: TRBJ2-7
D gene: TRBD1
V gene: TRBV5-1
CDR3 protein: CASSLGGQGFYEQYF

clone size: once
J gene: TRBJ1-4
D gene: TRBD1
V gene: TRBV7-9
CDR3 protein: CASSGYRGEATNEKLFF

clone size: .
J gene: TRBJ1-1
D gene: .
V gene: TRBV4-2
CDR3 protein: CASSQDRLGARVEAFF

clone size: .
J gene: TRBJ2-7
D gene: TRBD2
V gene: TRBV7-9
CDR3 protein: CSSSAGTSGLYEQYF

clone size: .
J gene: TRBJ2-4
D gene: TRBD2
V gene: TRBV5-1
CDR3 protein: CASSTSGRGNIQYF

clone size: .
J gene: TRBJ2-3
D gene: TRBD2
V gene: TRBV2
CDR3 protein: CASSEGTSGGFSDTQYF

clone size: .
J gene: TRBJ2-2
D gene: .
V gene: TRBV20-1
CDR3 protein: CSAWRVGELFF

clone size: few
J gene: TRBJ2-1
D gene: .
V gene: TRBV27
CDR3 protein: CASSRLTGFRSYNEQFF

clone size: .
J gene: TRBJ2-3
D gene: .
V gene: TRBV10-3
CDR3 protein: CAIGLQGPADTQYF

clone size: .
J gene: .
D gene: TRBD2
V gene: TRBV13
CDR3 protein: CASSSGLAGAYEQYF

clone size: .
J gene: TRBJ2-1
D gene: .
V gene: TRBV5-4
CDR3 protein: CAMGAALEFF

clone size: .
J gene: TRBJ1-5
D gene: TRBD1
V gene: TRBV18
CDR3 protein: CASSPLGLGQGYQPQHF

clone size: .
J gene: TRBJ1-1
D gene: .
V gene: TRBV19
CDR3 protein: CASKAGTAHTEAFF

clone size: once
J gene: TRBJ2-7
D gene: .
V gene: TRBV6-5
CDR3 protein: CASKHQAGPYEQYF

clone size: .
J gene: TRBJ2-5
D gene: .
V gene: TRBV7-9
CDR3 protein: CASSLALGGQETQYF

clone size: .
J gene: TRBJ1-5
D gene: .
V gene: TRBV19
CDR3 protein: CASSTTGRGQPQHF

clone size: .
J gene: TRBJ1-2
D gene: .
V gene: TRBV6-1
CDR3 protein: CASSEAGGNYGYTF

clone size: .
J gene: TRBJ1-2
D gene: .
V gene: TRBV6-5
CDR3 protein: CASSHGTSEGGYTF

clone size: few
J gene: TRBJ2-1
D gene: TRBD2
V gene: TRBV7-9
CDR3 protein: CASSQGGLAGGQDEQFF

clone size: .
J gene: TRBJ2-7
D gene: TRBD2
V gene: TRBV12-5
CDR3 protein: CASGRLAGVYEQYF

clone size: .
J gene: TRBJ1-5
D gene: .
V gene: TRBV5-1
CDR3 protein: CASSPDGAGNQPQHF

clone size: .
J gene: TRBJ2-7
D gene: TRBD2
V gene: TRBV5-6
CDR3 protein: CASSLELAVPGEQYF

clone size: .
J gene: TRBJ2-3
D gene: .
V gene: TRBV27
CDR3 protein: CASTSGSTDTQYF

clone size: once
J gene: TRBJ1-3
D gene: .
V gene: TRBV4-3
CDR3 protein: CASSQGAFGNTIYF

clone size: few
J gene: TRBJ2-1
D gene: TRBD2
V gene: TRBV7-2
CDR3 protein: CASSRFGTNNEQFF

clone size: .
J gene: TRBJ2-5
D gene: TRBD1
V gene: TRBV7-7
CDR3 protein: CASSSDRGETQYF

clone size: .
J gene: TRBJ1-5
D gene: TRBD1
V gene: TRBV19
CDR3 protein: CASSIDGTANQPQHF

clone size: .
J gene: TRBJ1-1
D gene: .
V gene: TRBV29-1
CDR3 protein: CSAPRGANTEAFF

clone size: .
J gene: TRBJ2-5
D gene: TRBD1
V gene: TRBV11-2
CDR3 protein: CASSVNAGTGSEETQYF

clone size: .
J gene: TRBJ2-7
D gene: .
V gene: TRBV10-3
CDR3 protein: CAISESGTGYEQYF

clone size: .
J gene: TRBJ2-3
D gene: .
V gene: TRBV11-2
CDR3 protein: CASSLGLSTDTQYF

clone size: .
J gene: TRBJ1-6
D gene: .
V gene: TRBV12-1
CDR3 protein: CASSFDVTVKISPLHF

clone size: few
J gene: TRBJ1-4
D gene: .
V gene: TRBV29-1
CDR3 protein: CSVDDGRGEKLFF

clone size: .
J gene: TRBJ1-5
D gene: TRBD1
V gene: TRBV7-8
CDR3 protein: CASSDRDRAGQPQHF

clone size: .
J gene: TRBJ2-1
D gene: TRBD2
V gene: TRBV30
CDR3 protein: CAWSFSGPNNEQFF

clone size: .
J gene: TRBJ2-5
D gene: .
V gene: TRBV11-2
CDR3 protein: CASSRGAGETQYF

clone size: .
J gene: TRBJ1-6
D gene: .
V gene: TRBV7-9
CDR3 protein: CASSPQEGNSPLHF

clone size: .
J gene: TRBJ1-4
D gene: .
V gene: TRBV2
CDR3 protein: CASSPRAVVGKLFF

clone size: .
J gene: TRBJ2-7
D gene: TRBD1
V gene: TRBV15
CDR3 protein: CATSRDRGTGSNEQYF

clone size: .
J gene: TRBJ2-1
D gene: .
V gene: TRBV29-1
CDR3 protein: CSGGAAISYNEQFF

clone size: .
J gene: TRBJ2-7
D gene: TRBD1
V gene: TRBV5-6
CDR3 protein: CASSGDRNYEQYF

clone size: .
J gene: TRBJ1-1
D gene: TRBD1
V gene: TRBV10-1
CDR3 protein: CASSPSDRAYPEAFF

clone size: .
J gene: TRBJ2-4
D gene: TRBD1
V gene: TRBV10-3
CDR3 protein: CAISESSYLGQGTKNSQYF

clone size: few
J gene: TRBJ2-7
D gene: TRBD1
V gene: TRBV7-8
CDR3 protein: CASSHSGTGASYEQYF

clone size: .
J gene: TRBJ1-5
D gene: TRBD1
V gene: TRBV6-5
CDR3 protein: CASRGRQGLGQPQHF

clone size: .
J gene: TRBJ2-7
D gene: .
V gene: TRBV7-9
CDR3 protein: CASSPGQFYEQYF

clone size: few
J gene: TRBJ2-1
D gene: .
V gene: TRBV13
CDR3 protein: CASSLQGHHGNEQFF

clone size: once
J gene: TRBJ1-1
D gene: .
V gene: TRBV30
CDR3 protein: CAWSVRGDTEAFF

clone size: .
J gene: TRBJ2-7
D gene: .
V gene: TRBV2
CDR3 protein: CASRSGAGRSYEQYF

clone size: .
J gene: TRBJ1-2
D gene: .
V gene: TRBV6-5
CDR3 protein: CASSSPTINYGYTF